This TCR beta chain is drawn from a study of CD8 T cells in Susac syndrome. Study observations and caveats: As the study acknowledged, the number of individuals who were part of its TCR sequencing and HLA analysis was relatively small.

On this clonotype itself: Its matching antigen is unknown.

Germline V gives CDR1 SGHTA, CDR2 FQGNSA. V lost 3 bases to trimming and J lost 1 base, with 9 bases between them. This CDR3 is 15 amino acids long. TCR beta sequencing was performed on blood CD8+ and CD4+ T cells. TEMRA cells were enriched by FACS, while CD8+ and CD4+ T cells were obtained through a negative isolation that was performed magnetically. Reverse transcription of about 0.45 to 1 ug RNA used random hexamers. Amplification of TCR beta CDR3 was carried out by immunoSEQ multiplex PCR, which covered 54 Vbeta and 13 Jbeta segments. TCRdb reprocessed the immunoSEQ multiplex PCR reads via MiXCR and lists one record per CDR3 protein. The sample shows 150,000 to 200,000 distinct CDR3 sequences, over 90% of them seen only once.

Sequenced sample: CD4+ T cells from PBMCs. The chain employs TRBV7-2 and TRBJ2-2; D unclear. This TCR was recovered from a human donor with multiple sclerosis. The CDR3 sequence: CASSFSRENTGELFF. Written as DNA, the CDR3 is TGTGCCAGCAGCTTTTCCAGAGAGAACACCGGGGAGCTGTTTTTT.